The rows below give T cell receptor beta chains drawn from one sample of a study of cytomegalovirus exposure and HLA in healthy donors. This table comes from immunoSEQ multiplex PCR, and its TCRdb copy is limited to in-frame clones, with some not included. The data show approximately 270,000 clones, with approximately 84% seen just once and around 12% held by the top ten. The sequencing sample was made of PBMCs. The receptors come from a man aged 18 to 30 in good health and CMV-seropositive. Each CDR3 is given with its conserved first and last residue. D genes are given only for firm matches. A row's size may be missing; if present it is once, few, many or a size class.

d_gene: .
j_gene: TRBJ2-7
v_gene: TRBV14
abundance: .
CDR3nt: TGTGCCAGCAGCCCGAGCGCATCTACATCCTACGAGCAGTACTTC
CDR3aa: CASSPSASTSYEQYF

d_gene: TRBD2
j_gene: TRBJ2-3
v_gene: TRBV2
abundance: .
CDR3nt: TGTGCCAGCAGTGAGGATAGCGGGAGTGATACGCAGTATTTT
CDR3aa: CASSEDSGSDTQYF

d_gene: .
j_gene: TRBJ1-2
v_gene: TRBV12-2
abundance: .
CDR3nt: TGTGCAAGTCGCTTAGGCCGGGACAGCCAGAACTATGGCTACACCTTC
CDR3aa: CASRLGRDSQNYGYTF

d_gene: .
j_gene: TRBJ2-5
v_gene: TRBV29-1
abundance: once
CDR3nt: TGCAGCGTTATGCTTAGCCAAGAGACCCAGTACTTC
CDR3aa: CSVMLSQETQYF

d_gene: .
j_gene: TRBJ2-7
v_gene: TRBV4-1
abundance: .
CDR3nt: TGCGCCAGCAGCCTCTCAACTAGGAGCTCCTACGAGCAGTACTTC
CDR3aa: CASSLSTRSSYEQYF

d_gene: .
j_gene: TRBJ1-3
v_gene: TRBV4-2
abundance: .
CDR3nt: TGTGCCAGCAAACAGGAAGGGCAGGCCGCCTCTGGAAACACCATATATTTT
CDR3aa: CASKQEGQAASGNTIYF

d_gene: .
j_gene: TRBJ2-5
v_gene: TRBV2
abundance: .
CDR3nt: TGTGCCAGCAGTGAACCCCTTTTAGAGACCCAGTACTTC
CDR3aa: CASSEPLLETQYF

d_gene: TRBD1
j_gene: TRBJ1-2
v_gene: TRBV6-6
abundance: .
CDR3nt: TGTGCCAGCAGTTTGGCAGAGGGACAGGGTTCTGGCTACACCTTC
CDR3aa: CASSLAEGQGSGYTF

d_gene: TRBD1
j_gene: TRBJ1-1
v_gene: TRBV7-9
abundance: .
CDR3nt: TGTGCCAGCAGCTTACTTACAGGGGTTCAGGGCACTGAAGCTTTCTTT
CDR3aa: CASSLLTGVQGTEAFF

d_gene: .
j_gene: TRBJ1-2
v_gene: TRBV11-2
abundance: few
CDR3nt: TGTGCCAGCAGCTTAGGCGGGGGGGATGGCTACACCTTC
CDR3aa: CASSLGGGDGYTF

d_gene: .
j_gene: TRBJ2-7
v_gene: TRBV7-2
abundance: .
CDR3nt: TGTGCCAGCAGCTTAGCCGCTGGAGTTACCTACGAGCAGTACTTC
CDR3aa: CASSLAAGVTYEQYF

d_gene: .
j_gene: TRBJ1-1
v_gene: TRBV5-1
abundance: .
CDR3nt: TGCGCCAGCACCCCACGGGAGAACACTGAAGCTTTCTTT
CDR3aa: CASTPRENTEAFF

d_gene: .
j_gene: TRBJ2-7
v_gene: TRBV27
abundance: .
CDR3nt: TGTGCCAGCAGTTTATCCCTTTGGTCCGAGCAGTACTTC
CDR3aa: CASSLSLWSEQYF

d_gene: TRBD2
j_gene: TRBJ2-7
v_gene: TRBV11-2
abundance: .
CDR3nt: TGTGCCAGCAGCTTCACTAGCGGGAGCTCCTACGAGCAGTACTTC
CDR3aa: CASSFTSGSSYEQYF

d_gene: .
j_gene: TRBJ2-7
v_gene: TRBV18
abundance: once
CDR3nt: TGTGCCAGCTCCCCCGGGACGGATGCCTACGAGCAGTACTTC
CDR3aa: CASSPGTDAYEQYF

d_gene: .
j_gene: TRBJ1-5
v_gene: TRBV2
abundance: .
CDR3nt: TGTGCCAGCAGTGAAGGAGGACAGCGGGTGCAGCCCCAGCATTTT
CDR3aa: CASSEGGQRVQPQHF

d_gene: .
j_gene: TRBJ2-7
v_gene: TRBV28
abundance: .
CDR3nt: TGTGCCAGCAGTTTAGGGATCTCCTACGAGCAGTACTTC
CDR3aa: CASSLGISYEQYF

d_gene: .
j_gene: TRBJ2-1
v_gene: TRBV6-5
abundance: .
CDR3nt: TGTGCCAGCAGTTCCCAGGGCTACAATGAGCAGTTCTTC
CDR3aa: CASSSQGYNEQFF

d_gene: .
j_gene: TRBJ2-7
v_gene: TRBV27
abundance: .
CDR3nt: TGTGCCAGCAGTTTATCCCCCTACGAGCAGTACTTC
CDR3aa: CASSLSPYEQYF

d_gene: TRBD2
j_gene: TRBJ2-5
v_gene: TRBV27
abundance: .
CDR3nt: TGTGCCAGCAGTTTTTACGCGGGAGCTGAGACCCAGTACTTC
CDR3aa: CASSFYAGAETQYF

d_gene: .
j_gene: TRBJ2-1
v_gene: TRBV5-6
abundance: .
CDR3nt: TGTGCCAGCAGCTTGATACCCCTGGCCTACAATGAGCAGTTCTTC
CDR3aa: CASSLIPLAYNEQFF

d_gene: .
j_gene: TRBJ2-7
v_gene: TRBV19
abundance: once
CDR3nt: TGTGCCAGTAGTTCCGCCCAGGGAACCTACGAGCAGTACTTC
CDR3aa: CASSSAQGTYEQYF

d_gene: .
j_gene: TRBJ2-1
v_gene: TRBV5-4
abundance: .
CDR3nt: TGTGCCAGCAGCTTGTACGGACCCAACGACGTGCAGTTCTTC
CDR3aa: CASSLYGPNDVQFF

d_gene: .
j_gene: TRBJ2-1
v_gene: TRBV19
abundance: .
CDR3nt: TGTGCCAGTACCGAGGCCTGGCGGGGCCACAATGAGCAGTTCTTC
CDR3aa: CASTEAWRGHNEQFF

d_gene: TRBD1
j_gene: TRBJ2-5
v_gene: TRBV4-3
abundance: .
CDR3nt: TGCGCCAGCAGCCGCTTGGGACAGGGGGAAGAGACCCAGTACTTC
CDR3aa: CASSRLGQGEETQYF

d_gene: .
j_gene: TRBJ2-7
v_gene: TRBV14
abundance: .
CDR3nt: TGTGCCAGCAGCCAAGAGTCCGGGTTCTACGAGCAGTACTTC
CDR3aa: CASSQESGFYEQYF

d_gene: .
j_gene: TRBJ2-3
v_gene: TRBV5-6
abundance: .
CDR3nt: TGTGCCAGCAGCTTTATAGCCTCGAGCACAGATACGCAGTATTTT
CDR3aa: CASSFIASSTDTQYF

d_gene: .
j_gene: TRBJ2-7
v_gene: TRBV15
abundance: .
CDR3nt: TGTGCCACCAGCAGAGATAGCGGACCCTACGAGCAGTACTTC
CDR3aa: CATSRDSGPYEQYF

d_gene: .
j_gene: TRBJ1-1
v_gene: TRBV6-1
abundance: .
CDR3nt: TGTGCCAGCACCAACTATGGGCCCAGTGAAGCTTTCTTT
CDR3aa: CASTNYGPSEAFF

d_gene: TRBD2
j_gene: TRBJ2-7
v_gene: TRBV11-3
abundance: .
CDR3nt: TGTGCCAGCAGCTCGGGACTAGCGGGAGGCAACGAGCAGTACTTC
CDR3aa: CASSSGLAGGNEQYF

d_gene: .
j_gene: TRBJ1-2
v_gene: TRBV6-1
abundance: .
CDR3nt: TGTGCCAGCTGGGGGGAAGGATACTTCAACTATGGCTACACCTTC
CDR3aa: CASWGEGYFNYGYTF

d_gene: .
j_gene: TRBJ2-7
v_gene: TRBV9
abundance: .
CDR3nt: TGTGCCAGCAGCGTCCTGCGGCAGGTTTCCTACGAGCAGTACTTC
CDR3aa: CASSVLRQVSYEQYF

d_gene: .
j_gene: TRBJ2-5
v_gene: TRBV4-1
abundance: .
CDR3nt: TGCGCCAGCAGCCAACAACAACAACGCCTAGAGACCCAGTACTTC
CDR3aa: CASSQQQQRLETQYF

d_gene: .
j_gene: TRBJ1-1
v_gene: TRBV6-1
abundance: few
CDR3nt: TGTGCCAGCAGCCCTGAGACAGGATCCGCTACTGAAGCTTTCTTT
CDR3aa: CASSPETGSATEAFF

d_gene: TRBD1
j_gene: TRBJ1-1
v_gene: TRBV12-5
abundance: .
CDR3nt: TGTGCTAGTGGCGGACAGGGGAACACTGAAGCTTTCTTT
CDR3aa: CASGGQGNTEAFF

d_gene: .
j_gene: TRBJ2-1
v_gene: TRBV21-1
abundance: many
CDR3nt: TGTGCCAGCAGCCCCCGACTAGCGGGAGATATTGGTGAGCAGTTCTTC
CDR3aa: CASSPRLAGDIGEQFF

d_gene: .
j_gene: TRBJ1-1
v_gene: TRBV28
abundance: .
CDR3nt: TGTGCCAGCACCGGGGGGCTGACGTACACTGAAGCTTTCTTT
CDR3aa: CASTGGLTYTEAFF

d_gene: .
j_gene: TRBJ1-1
v_gene: TRBV30
abundance: .
CDR3nt: TGTGCCTGGGTATCCTGGGGTGAAGCTTTCTTT
CDR3aa: CAWVSWGEAFF

d_gene: .
j_gene: TRBJ2-7
v_gene: TRBV5-1
abundance: .
CDR3nt: TGCGCCAGCGGCATTGGACAGCCGGCTCGCGAGCAGTACTTC
CDR3aa: CASGIGQPAREQYF

d_gene: .
j_gene: TRBJ2-3
v_gene: TRBV7-2
abundance: .
CDR3nt: TGTGCCAGCAGCTTAGAACCCACCACAGATACGCAGTATTTT
CDR3aa: CASSLEPTTDTQYF

d_gene: .
j_gene: TRBJ2-7
v_gene: TRBV10-3
abundance: .
CDR3nt: TGTGCCATCAGTGCTGGAACGTACAGGGCTGAGGAGCAGTACTTC
CDR3aa: CAISAGTYRAEEQYF